This T cell receptor beta chain was obtained from a study of blood T cell repertoires in COVID-19. The CDR3 spans 14 residues. V trimming: 7 bases; J trimming: 3 bases; junction bases outside the gene matches: 7. Looked up from germline, CDR1 is SQVTM and CDR2 is ANQGSEA. The protocol was immunoSEQ multiplex PCR, while the TCRdb copy is restricted to in-frame clones and leaves out a portion. The table includes approximately 290,000 clones, approximately 83% detected once. Participants were aged about 18 to 100 years, lived in over 20 US areas, and enrolled virtually. The source material was PBMCs or T cells enriched from blood (not recorded which). V gene TRBV29-1 combines with J gene TRBJ1-3; 9 positions match TRBD1. The sequence was obtained from a woman aged 25 to 39 who had recovered from COVID-19. DNA of the CDR3: TGCAGCGCTAGGACAGGGGACCTTGGAAACACCATATATTTT. Protein product: CSARTGDLGNTIYF.